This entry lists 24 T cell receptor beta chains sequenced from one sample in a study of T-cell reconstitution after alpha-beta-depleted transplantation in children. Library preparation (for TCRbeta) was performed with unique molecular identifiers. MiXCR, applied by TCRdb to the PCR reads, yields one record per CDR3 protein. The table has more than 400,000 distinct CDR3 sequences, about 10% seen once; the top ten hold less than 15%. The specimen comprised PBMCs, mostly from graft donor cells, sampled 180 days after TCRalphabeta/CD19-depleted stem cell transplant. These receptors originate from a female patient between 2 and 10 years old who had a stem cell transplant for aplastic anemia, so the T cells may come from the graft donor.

For the CDR3, the DNA is TGTGCCAGCAGTGCAGGTGAACAGGGCTATGGCTACACCTTC. Its protein is CASSAGEQGYGYTF. The chain has TRBV25-1 and TRBJ1-2, with D maybe TRBD1 (6 bases). Germline V CDR1 and CDR2: MGHDK, SYGVNS. The CDR3 sequence is 14 residues long. V shed 4 bases and J shed 4 bases, with 13 bases lying between them.

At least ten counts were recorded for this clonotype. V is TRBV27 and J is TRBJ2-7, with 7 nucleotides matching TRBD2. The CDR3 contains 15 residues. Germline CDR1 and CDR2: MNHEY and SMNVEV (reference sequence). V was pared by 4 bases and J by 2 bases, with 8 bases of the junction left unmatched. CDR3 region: CASSSSRAGTYEQYF. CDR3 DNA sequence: TGTGCCAGCAGTTCTTCCCGAGCGGGAACCTACGAGCAGTACTTC.

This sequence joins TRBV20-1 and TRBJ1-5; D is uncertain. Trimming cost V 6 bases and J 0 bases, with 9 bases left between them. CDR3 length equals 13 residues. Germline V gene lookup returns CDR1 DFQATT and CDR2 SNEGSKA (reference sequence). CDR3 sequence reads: CSAYHGSNQPQHF. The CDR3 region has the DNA TGCAGTGCCTACCACGGTAGCAATCAGCCCCAGCATTTT.

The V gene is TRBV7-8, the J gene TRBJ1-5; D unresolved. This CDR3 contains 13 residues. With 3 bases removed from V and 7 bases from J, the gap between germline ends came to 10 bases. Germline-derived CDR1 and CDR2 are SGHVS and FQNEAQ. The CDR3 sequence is CASSFDPGQPQHF. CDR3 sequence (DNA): TGTGCCAGCAGCTTTGACCCCGGGCAGCCCCAGCATTTT.

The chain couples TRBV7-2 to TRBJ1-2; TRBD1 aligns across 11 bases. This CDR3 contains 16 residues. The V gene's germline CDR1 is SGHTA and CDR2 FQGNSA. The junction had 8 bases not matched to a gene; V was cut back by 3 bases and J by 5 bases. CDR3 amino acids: CASSFGGTGGKYGYTF. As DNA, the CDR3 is TGTGCCAGCAGCTTCGGTGGGACAGGGGGGAAATATGGCTACACCTTC.

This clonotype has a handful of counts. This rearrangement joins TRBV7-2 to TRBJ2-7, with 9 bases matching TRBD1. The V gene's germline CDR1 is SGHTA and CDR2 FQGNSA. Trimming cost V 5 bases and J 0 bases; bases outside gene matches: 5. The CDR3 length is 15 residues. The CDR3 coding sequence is TGTGCCAGCAGCGTTCCGGGACAGGGCTCCTACGAGCAGTACTTC. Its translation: CASSVPGQGSYEQYF.

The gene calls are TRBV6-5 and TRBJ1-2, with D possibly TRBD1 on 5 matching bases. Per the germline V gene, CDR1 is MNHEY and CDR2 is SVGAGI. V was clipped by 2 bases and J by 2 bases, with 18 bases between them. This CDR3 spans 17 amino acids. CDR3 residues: CASSYDEGRGNNYGYTF. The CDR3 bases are TGTGCCAGCAGTTACGACGAAGGACGGGGGAACAACTATGGCTACACCTTC.

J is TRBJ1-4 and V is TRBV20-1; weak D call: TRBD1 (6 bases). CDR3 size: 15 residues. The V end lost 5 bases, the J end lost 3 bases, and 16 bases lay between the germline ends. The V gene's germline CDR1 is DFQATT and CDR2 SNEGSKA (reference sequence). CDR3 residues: CSAARGSVANEKLFF. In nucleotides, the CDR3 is TGCAGTGCTGCGAGGGGGTCGGTCGCTAATGAAAAACTGTTTTTT.

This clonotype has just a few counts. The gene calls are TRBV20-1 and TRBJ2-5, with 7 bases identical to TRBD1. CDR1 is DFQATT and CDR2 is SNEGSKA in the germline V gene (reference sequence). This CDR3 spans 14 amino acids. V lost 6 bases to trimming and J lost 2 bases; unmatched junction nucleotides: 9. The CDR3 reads CSAGPGTAQETQYF. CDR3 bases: TGCAGTGCGGGGCCCGGGACAGCACAAGAGACCCAGTACTTC.

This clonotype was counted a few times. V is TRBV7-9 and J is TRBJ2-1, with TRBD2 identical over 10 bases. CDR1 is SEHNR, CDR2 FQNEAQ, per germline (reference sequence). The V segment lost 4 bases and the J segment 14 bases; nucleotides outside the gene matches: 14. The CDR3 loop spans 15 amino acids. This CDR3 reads CASSSPSTSGNVEFF. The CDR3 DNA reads TGTGCCAGCAGCTCCCCGTCTACTAGCGGGAACGTGGAGTTCTTC. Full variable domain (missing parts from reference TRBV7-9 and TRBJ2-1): DTGVSQNPRHKITKRGQNVTFRCDPISEHNRLYWYRQTLGQGPEFLTYFQNEAQLEKSRLLSDRFSAERPKGSFSTLEIQRTEQGDSAMYLCASSSPSTSGNVEFFGPGTRLTVL.

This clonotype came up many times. The CDR3, as DNA: TGTGCCAGCAGTTTGACGGGGGGTACGGCCTACGAGCAGTACTTC. As protein: CASSLTGGTAYEQYF. The chain carries TRBV28 and TRBJ2-7, with TRBD2 identical over 7 bases. CDR3 size: 15 residues. The J segment lost 2 bases and the V segment lost 3 bases, leaving 7 bases of the junction unmatched. The germline gives CDR1 MDHEN, CDR2 SYDVKM.

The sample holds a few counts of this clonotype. As DNA, the CDR3 is TGTGCCAGCAGCCCCAGCCTAGCGGGCGGAGATACGCAGTATTTT. The encoded protein is CASSPSLAGGDTQYF. The J gene is TRBJ2-3, the V gene TRBV7-9, with 8 bases lining up with TRBD2. The germline gives CDR1 SEHNR, CDR2 FQNEAQ (reference sequence). V lost 5 bases, J lost 5 bases, and 9 bases stayed unmatched. This CDR3 comprises 15 residues.

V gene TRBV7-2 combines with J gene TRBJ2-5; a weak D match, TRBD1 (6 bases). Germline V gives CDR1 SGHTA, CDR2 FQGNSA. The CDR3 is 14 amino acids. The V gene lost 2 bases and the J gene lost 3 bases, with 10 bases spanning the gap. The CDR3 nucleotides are TGTGCCAGCAGCTTATTTTCAGGGGAAGAGACCCAGTACTTC. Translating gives CASSLFSGEETQYF.

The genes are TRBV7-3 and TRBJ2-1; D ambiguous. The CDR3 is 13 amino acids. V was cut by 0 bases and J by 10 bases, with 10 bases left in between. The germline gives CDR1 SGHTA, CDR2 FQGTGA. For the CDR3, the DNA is TGTGCCAGCAGCTTAACTCGAAACGTCGAGCAGTTCTTC. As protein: CASSLTRNVEQFF.

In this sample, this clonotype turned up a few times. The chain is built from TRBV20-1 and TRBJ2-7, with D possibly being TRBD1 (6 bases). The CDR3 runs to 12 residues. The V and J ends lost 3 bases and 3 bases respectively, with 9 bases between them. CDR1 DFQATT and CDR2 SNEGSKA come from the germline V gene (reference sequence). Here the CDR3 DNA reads TGCAGTGCTAGTCTACAGGGCTACGAGCAGTACGTC. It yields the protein CSASLQGYEQYV.

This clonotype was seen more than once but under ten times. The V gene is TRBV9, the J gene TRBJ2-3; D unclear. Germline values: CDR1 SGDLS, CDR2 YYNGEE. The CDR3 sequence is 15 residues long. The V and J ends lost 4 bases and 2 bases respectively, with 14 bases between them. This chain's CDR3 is CASSPSGAVTDTQYF. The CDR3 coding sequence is TGTGCCAGCAGCCCGTCCGGTGCGGTCACAGATACGCAGTATTTT.

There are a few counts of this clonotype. CDR3 nucleotides: TGCGCCAGCAGCCAAGTTTCGAGCTCCCACGGAGACGAGCAGTACTTC. Translating gives CASSQVSSSHGDEQYF. This chain connects TRBV4-3 to TRBJ2-7, with D unresolved. This CDR3 has 16 residues. Trimming took off 1 base at V and 5 bases at J, with 18 bases between the two ends. The germline V gene encodes CDR1 LGHNA and CDR2 YSLEER.

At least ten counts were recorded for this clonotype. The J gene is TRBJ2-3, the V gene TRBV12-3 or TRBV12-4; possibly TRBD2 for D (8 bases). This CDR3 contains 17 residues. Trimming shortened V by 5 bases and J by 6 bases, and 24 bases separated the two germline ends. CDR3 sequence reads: CASSRGGGGGLPDTQYF. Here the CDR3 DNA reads TGTGCCAGCAGTCGCGGAGGGGGCGGGGGGCTTCCCGATACGCAGTATTTT.

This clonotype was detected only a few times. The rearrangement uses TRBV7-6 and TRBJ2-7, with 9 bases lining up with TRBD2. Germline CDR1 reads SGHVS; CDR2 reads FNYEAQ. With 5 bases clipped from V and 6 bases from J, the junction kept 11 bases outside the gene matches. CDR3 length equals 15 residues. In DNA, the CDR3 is TGTGCCAGCAGCAGAGGCGCGGGAGGGCCCAGCGAGCAGTACTTC. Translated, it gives CASSRGAGGPSEQYF.

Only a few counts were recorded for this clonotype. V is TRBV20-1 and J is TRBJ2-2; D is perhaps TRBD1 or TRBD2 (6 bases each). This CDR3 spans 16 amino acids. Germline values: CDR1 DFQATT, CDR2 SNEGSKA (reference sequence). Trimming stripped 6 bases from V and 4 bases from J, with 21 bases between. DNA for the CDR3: TGCAGTGCCCCAACCCCAGGGGCGGGAAGCACCGGGGAGCTGTTTTTT. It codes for CSAPTPGAGSTGELFF.

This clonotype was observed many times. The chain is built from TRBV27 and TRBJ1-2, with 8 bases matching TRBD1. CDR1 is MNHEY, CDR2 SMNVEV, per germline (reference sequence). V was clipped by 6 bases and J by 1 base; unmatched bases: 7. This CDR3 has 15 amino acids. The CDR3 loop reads CASRAGGAGNYGYTF. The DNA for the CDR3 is TGTGCCAGCAGGGCAGGGGGCGCGGGTAACTATGGCTACACCTTC.

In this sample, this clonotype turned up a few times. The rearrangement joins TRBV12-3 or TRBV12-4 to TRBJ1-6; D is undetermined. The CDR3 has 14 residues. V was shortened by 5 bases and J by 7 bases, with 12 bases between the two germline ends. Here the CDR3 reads CASSMVRGNSPLHF. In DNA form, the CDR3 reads TGTGCCAGCAGTATGGTCCGAGGGAATTCACCCCTCCACTTT.

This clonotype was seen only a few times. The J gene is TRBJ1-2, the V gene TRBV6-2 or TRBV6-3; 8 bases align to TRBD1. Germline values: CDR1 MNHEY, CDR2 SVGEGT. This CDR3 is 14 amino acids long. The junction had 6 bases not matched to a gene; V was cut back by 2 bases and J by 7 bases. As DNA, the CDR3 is TGTGCCAGCAGTTACGGTACAGGGGGAATTGGCTACACCTTC. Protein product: CASSYGTGGIGYTF.

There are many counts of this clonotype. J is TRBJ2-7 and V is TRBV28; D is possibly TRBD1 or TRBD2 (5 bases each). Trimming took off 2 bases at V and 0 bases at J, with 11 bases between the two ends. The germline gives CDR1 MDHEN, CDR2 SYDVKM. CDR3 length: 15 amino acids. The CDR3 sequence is CASSLAGTLSYEQYV. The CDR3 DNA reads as TGTGCCAGCAGTTTAGCCGGGACCCTCTCCTACGAGCAGTACGTC.